This T cell receptor (beta chain) was identified during a study of Ad26.COV2.S vaccination and SARS-CoV-2 variants. About the study: Intramuscular Ad26.COV2.S doses were given once or twice, 56 days apart.

Only a few counts were recorded for this clone. TCRdb's table, derived via immunoSEQ multiplex PCR, lists solely in-frame clones and lacks some. Of some 340,000 clones in the sample, 86% were seen once. Treatment of the sample: about 20 received Ad26.COV2.S at low or high dose, single or two shots; five or six received placebo; per-sample allocation not given. Material that was analyzed had been drawn on day 63 after the first vaccine or placebo injection. Recruitment in Boston yielded a donor of adult age, 18-55 years. The sequences come from peripheral blood, collected in a trial of Ad26.COV2.S vaccine versus placebo. The receptor was derived from a person aged 18-60 years who received the Ad26.COV2.S COVID-19 vaccine or a placebo.

The CDR3 reads CASSQGRTGTYEQYF. CDR3 nucleotides: TGTGCCAGCAGCCAAGGTCGGACGGGAACCTACGAGCAGTACTTC. V usage is TRBV6-5 and J usage is TRBJ2-7; possibly TRBD2 for D (5 bases). CDR1 is MNHEY and CDR2 is SVGAGI in the germline V gene. CDR3 size: 15 residues. Trimming removed 6 bases at V and 2 bases at J, with 17 bases between.